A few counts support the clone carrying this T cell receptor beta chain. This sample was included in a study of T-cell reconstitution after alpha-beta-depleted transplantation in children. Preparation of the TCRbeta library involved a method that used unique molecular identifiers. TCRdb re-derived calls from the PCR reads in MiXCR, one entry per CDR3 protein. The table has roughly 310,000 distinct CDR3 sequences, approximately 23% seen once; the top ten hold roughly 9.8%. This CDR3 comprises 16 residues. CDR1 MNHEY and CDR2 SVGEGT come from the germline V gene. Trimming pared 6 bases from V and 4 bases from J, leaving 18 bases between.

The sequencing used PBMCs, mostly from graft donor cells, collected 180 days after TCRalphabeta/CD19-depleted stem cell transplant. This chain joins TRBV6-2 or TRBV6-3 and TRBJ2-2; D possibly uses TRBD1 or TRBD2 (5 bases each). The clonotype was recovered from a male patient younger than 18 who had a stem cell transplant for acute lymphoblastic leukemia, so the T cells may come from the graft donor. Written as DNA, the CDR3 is TGTGCCAGCAGAACTCCCGGGACGACGGCCACCGGGGAGCTGTTTTTT. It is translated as CASRTPGTTATGELFF.